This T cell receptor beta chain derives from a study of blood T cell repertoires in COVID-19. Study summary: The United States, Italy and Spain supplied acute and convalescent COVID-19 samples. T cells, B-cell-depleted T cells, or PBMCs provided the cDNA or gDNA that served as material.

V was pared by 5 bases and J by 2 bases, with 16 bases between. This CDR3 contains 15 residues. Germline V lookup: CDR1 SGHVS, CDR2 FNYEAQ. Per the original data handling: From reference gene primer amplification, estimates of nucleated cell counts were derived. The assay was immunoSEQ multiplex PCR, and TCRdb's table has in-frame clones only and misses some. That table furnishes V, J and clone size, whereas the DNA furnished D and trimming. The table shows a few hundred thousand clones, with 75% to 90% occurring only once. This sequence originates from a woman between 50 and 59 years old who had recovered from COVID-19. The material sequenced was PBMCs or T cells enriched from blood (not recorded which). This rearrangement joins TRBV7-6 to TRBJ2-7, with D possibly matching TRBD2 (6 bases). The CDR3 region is CASSPRPEGTYEQYF. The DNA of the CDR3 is TGTGCCAGCAGCCCTCGTCCGGAGGGGACCTACGAGCAGTACTTC.